Sequencing of this T cell receptor beta chain was carried out in a study of T cell changes during pregnancy in multiple sclerosis. This CDR3 contains 14 residues. V lost 1 base, J lost 4 bases, and 11 bases lay in between. In germline, CDR1 is LGHNA, CDR2 YNFKEQ. Method: immunoSEQ multiplex PCR; TCRdb's copy keeps in-frame clones and lacks some. Altogether over 90,000 clones are present, 85% to 95% being singletons, with the ten largest covering around 1%. The chain carries TRBV4-2 and TRBJ2-7; D remains unclear. The TCR comes from a female donor with multiple sclerosis, enrolled in a pregnancy study. Sample: peripheral blood, taken before pregnancy. The CDR3 sequence: CASSQGLGVYEQYF. The CDR3 coding sequence is TGTGCCAGCAGCCAAGGTCTCGGAGTTTACGAGCAGTACTTC.